This passage covers 19 T cell receptor beta chains from one sample sequenced in a study of technical replicates of blood from a few donors. Generated by immunoSEQ multiplex PCR, the TCRdb table keeps only in-frame clones and is missing some. The repertoire holds around 80,000 clones, with roughly 98% as singletons. Specimen: T cells isolated from PBMCs. The receptors were gathered from a human donor in good health.

The chain employs TRBV5-1 and TRBJ2-5; TRBD2 matches at 7 bases. The CDR3 has 15 amino acids. Germline CDR1 is SGHRS and CDR2 is YFSETQ. The V segment lost 0 bases and the J segment 5 bases; nucleotides outside the gene matches: 7. The chain's CDR3 is CASSLGSSGGETQYF. Here the CDR3 DNA reads TGCGCCAGCAGCTTGGGATCTTCGGGGGGTGAGACCCAGTACTTC.

This clone was detected only once. This rearrangement joins TRBV27 to TRBJ2-7; the D is unclear. Germline CDR1 MNHEY, CDR2 SMNVEV (reference sequence). This CDR3 has 15 residues. V was cut by 5 bases and J by 2 bases, with 16 bases left in between. The CDR3 spells CASSLSNTHAYEQYF. As DNA, the CDR3 is TGTGCCAGCAGTCTGTCCAACACACACGCCTACGAGCAGTACTTC.

CDR3 region: CTSSQFGAEKMNTEAFF. The CDR3, as DNA: TGCACCAGCAGCCAATTTGGTGCCGAGAAAATGAACACTGAAGCTTTCTTT. The rearrangement joins TRBV1 to TRBJ1-1. TRBV1 is shown as a pseudogene. This CDR3 comprises 17 residues.

The gene calls are TRBV7-6 and TRBJ2-5; a weak D match, TRBD2 (6 bases). Germline V gene lookup returns CDR1 SGHVS and CDR2 FNYEAQ. This CDR3 has 20 residues. V dropped 5 bases and J dropped 9 bases, with 37 bases sitting between them. Here the CDR3 reads CASSGPGGAAVQVSLGPQYF. In nucleotides, the CDR3 is TGTGCCAGCAGCGGCCCGGGCGGGGCCGCAGTACAAGTTAGCCTAGGACCCCAGTACTTC.

The CDR3 sequence: CASSLSPGSNEKLFF. The CDR3, as DNA: TGTGCCAGCAGCTTATCTCCAGGTTCGAATGAAAAACTGTTTTTT. The J gene is TRBJ1-4, the V gene TRBV11-2; D is ambiguous. Trimming removed 2 bases from V and 5 bases from J, with 12 bases in between. Germline CDR1 is SGHAT and CDR2 is FQNNGV. This CDR3 is 15 amino acids long.

This chain uses TRBV25-1 with TRBJ2-5, with TRBD2 identical over 9 bases. Germline V gene sequence: CDR1 MGHDK, CDR2 SYGVNS. This CDR3 spans 15 amino acids. The junction had 9 bases not matched to a gene; V was cut back by 5 bases and J by 5 bases. The DNA for the CDR3 is TGTGCCAGCAGTTGGGCGGGAGGGCCGGGGGAGACCCAGTACTTC. Amino acids: CASSWAGGPGETQYF.

This clone is a singleton in its sample. V usage is TRBV6-5 and J usage is TRBJ1-4; D unclear. Trimming left V 6 bases short and J 11 bases short, with 16 bases between. This CDR3 spans 13 amino acids. From germline, CDR1 is MNHEY and CDR2 SVGAGI. In DNA, the CDR3 is TGTGCCAGCAGCCAACGAAATTACGGGAAACTGTTTTTT. It translates to CASSQRNYGKLFF.

About this clone: An end of the junction does not agree with germline; a read error may underlie this. The CDR3 sequence is CASSMGLAGRPRF. The CDR3, as DNA: TGTGCCAGCAGCATGGGACTAGCGGGAAGGCCCCGCTTC. This chain joins TRBV7-8 and TRBJ2-7; the match to TRBD2 covers 13 bases. Germline lookup yields CDR1 SGHVS and CDR2 FQNEAQ. The CDR3 runs 13 residues.

The V and J genes are TRBV28 and TRBJ1-2; TRBD1 aligns across 9 bases. In germline, CDR1 is MDHEN, CDR2 SYDVKM. V trimming: 10 bases; J trimming: 0 bases; junction bases outside the gene matches: 9. The CDR3 length is 15 residues. In DNA form, the CDR3 reads TGTGCCACTACGACAGGGGGGAAAGCTAACTATGGCTACACCTTC. Amino acids: CATTTGGKANYGYTF.

The chain links TRBV27 to TRBJ2-2; 8 nucleotides match TRBD2. Losses at the gene ends were 7 bases for V and 8 bases for J; bases not matched to a gene: 9. The CDR3 spans 14 residues. Germline lookup yields CDR1 MNHEY and CDR2 SMNVEV (reference sequence). The CDR3 protein is CASTVQLAGGELFF. As DNA, the CDR3 is TGTGCCAGCACCGTTCAGTTAGCGGGAGGGGAGCTGTTTTTT.

The chain has TRBV4-1 and TRBJ2-7; 8 bases are a match to TRBD1. Germline CDR1 and CDR2: MGHRA and YSYEKL. Trimming at V came to 4 bases and at J to 2 bases, leaving 1 base not matched to a gene. The CDR3 sequence is 13 residues long. The CDR3 sequence is CASSPDRAYEQYF. For the CDR3, the DNA is TGCGCCAGCAGCCCGGACAGGGCCTACGAGCAGTACTTC.

The rearrangement links TRBV28 to TRBJ2-7, with D possibly being TRBD1 (5 bases). V was cut by 7 bases and J by 7 bases, with 17 bases left in between. The CDR3 spans 13 residues. Germline V CDR1 and CDR2: MDHEN, SYDVKM. The CDR3 nucleotides read TGTGCCAGCAAGGAGCAGGGTGCATGGGAGCAGTACTTC. Translating it yields CASKEQGAWEQYF.

This chain links TRBV18 with TRBJ2-3; 7 bases are a match to TRBD2. This CDR3 is 14 amino acids long. Germline V lookup: CDR1 KGHSH, CDR2 LQKENI. With V trimmed by 6 bases and J by 6 bases, 9 bases remained unmatched. Here the CDR3 reads CASSPTRREDTQYF. CDR3 in DNA: TGTGCCAGCTCGCCCACCCGGCGGGAGGATACGCAGTATTTT.

Regarding this clone: Other DNA sequences in this sample translate to the same CDR3. The rearrangement uses TRBV5-1 and TRBJ2-2; weak D call: TRBD1 (6 bases). This CDR3 region has 15 residues. Germline V gives CDR1 SGHRS, CDR2 YFSETQ. V lost 0 bases and J lost 2, with 8 bases in between. In nucleotides, the CDR3 is TGCGCCAGCAGCTTGGACAGGGCCAACACCGGGGAGCTGTTTTTT. It translates to CASSLDRANTGELFF.

V gene TRBV5-6 combines with J gene TRBJ1-5; 8 bases are a match to TRBD1. Germline loops: CDR1 SGHDT, CDR2 YYEEEE. This CDR3 comprises 13 residues. The V gene end was trimmed by 4 bases and the J gene end by 6 bases; junction bases not matched to a gene: 3. As DNA, the CDR3 is TGTGCCAGCAGCCGGACAGGGTTTCAGCCCCAGCATTTT. Protein: CASSRTGFQPQHF. The full variable domain, in which reference TRBV5-6 and TRBJ1-5 provide the parts outside the CDR3, is DAGVTQSPTHLIKTRGQQVTLRCSPKSGHDTVSWYQQALGQGPQFIFQYYEEEERQRGNFPDRFSGHQFPNYSSELNVNALLLGDSALYLCASSRTGFQPQHFGDGTRLSIL.

This chain connects TRBV19 to TRBJ2-2, with 7 bases fitting TRBD1. Germline CDR1 LNHDA, CDR2 SQIVND (reference sequence). Trimming cost V 10 bases and J 7 bases; bases outside gene matches: 12. The length of the CDR3 is 14 residues. The CDR3, as DNA: TGTGCCACGCAGCTAAACAGGGGATTCGGGGAGCTGTTTTTT. It translates to CATQLNRGFGELFF.

The V and J genes are TRBV12-5 and TRBJ1-4; D call uncertain. Germline V gene data show CDR1 as LGHNT and CDR2 as FRNRAP. Trimming shortened V by 5 bases and J by 4 bases, and 14 bases separated the two germline ends. CDR3 length: 15 residues. DNA for the CDR3: TGTGCTAGTGGTCTAGGCAAAGCGGGTAATGAAAAACTGTTTTTT. Protein sequence: CASGLGKAGNEKLFF.

This clone was found once. The chain recombines TRBV7-9 with TRBJ1-2; D gene ambiguous. Trimming cost V 4 bases and J 7 bases, with 16 bases left between them. CDR3 size: 14 residues. Germline lookup yields CDR1 SEHNR and CDR2 FQNEAQ (reference sequence). The CDR3: CASSSQLIPGGYTF. Here the CDR3 DNA reads TGTGCCAGCAGCTCTCAATTGATTCCAGGTGGCTACACCTTC. Full variable domain (remainder filled in from reference TRBV7-9 and TRBJ1-2): DTGVSQNPRHKITKRGQNVTFRCDPISEHNRLYWYRQTLGQGPEFLTYFQNEAQLEKSRLLSDRFSAERPKGSFSTLEIQRTEQGDSAMYLCASSSQLIPGGYTFGSGTRLTVV.

The chain couples TRBV9 to TRBJ2-3, with 8 positions matching TRBD2. CDR1 and CDR2 (germline): SGDLS, YYNGEE. The length of the CDR3 is 18 residues. Trimming cost V 4 bases and J 2 bases; bases outside gene matches: 15. The CDR3, as DNA: TGTGCCAGCAGCTCCGATTGGAGTCTAGCGGGTAACACAGATACGCAGTATTTT. Its protein is CASSSDWSLAGNTDTQYF.